These 20 T cell receptor beta chains originate from one sample sequenced in a study of cytomegalovirus exposure and HLA in healthy donors. Researchers ran the PCR with 60 Vbeta and 13 Jbeta primers. Profiled with immunoSEQ multiplex PCR; TCRdb holds only in-frame clones, not every one. The sample shows about 89,000 clones, approximately 63% of them seen only once. The sequenced material came from PBMCs. These receptors originate from a woman in her 30s in good health and CMV-seronegative.

This rearrangement joins TRBV9 to TRBJ1-6; 11 bases align to TRBD1. Looked up from germline, CDR1 is SGDLS and CDR2 is YYNGEE. This CDR3 region has 15 residues. With V trimmed by 0 bases and J by 10 bases, 3 bases remained unmatched. The CDR3 sequence: CASSVGGTGGSPLHF. The CDR3 nucleotides read TGTGCCAGCAGCGTAGGAGGGACAGGGGGATCACCCCTCCACTTT.

About this clone: Other nucleotide sequences from this sample produce the same CDR3. The chain recombines TRBV6-6 with TRBJ1-3; TRBD1 is a possible D gene (5 bases). Germline V gene lookup returns CDR1 MNHNY and CDR2 SVGAGI (reference sequence). V shed 5 bases and J shed 1 base, with 9 bases lying between them. This CDR3 comprises 14 residues. The chain's CDR3 is CASSGTASGNTIYF. In nucleotides, the CDR3 is TGTGCCAGCAGTGGGACTGCATCTGGAAACACCATATATTTT.

The chain is built from TRBV5-1 and TRBJ1-5; possibly TRBD1 for D (6 bases). The V end lost 2 bases, the J end lost 2 bases, and 11 bases lay between the germline ends. Germline V gene data show CDR1 as SGHRS and CDR2 as YFSETQ. The CDR3 has 15 residues. In DNA form, the CDR3 reads TGCGCCAGCAGCTTACAGGGTGGGGGCAATCAGCCCCAGCATTTT. Translation gives CASSLQGGGNQPQHF.

In this sample, this clone turned up a few times. This chain joins TRBV25-1 and TRBJ2-2, with D uncertain. Germline assignment: CDR1 MGHDK and CDR2 SYGVNS. The CDR3 is made up of 15 amino acids. The V end was cut by 4 bases, the J end by 5 bases, with 14 bases between. The CDR3 here is CASSGRGARTGELFF. CDR3 coding DNA: TGTGCCAGCAGTGGCCGCGGAGCGAGGACCGGGGAGCTGTTTTTT.

V is TRBV27 and J is TRBJ2-5, with D unclear. V lost 4 bases and J lost 1, with 16 bases in between. Germline CDR1 reads MNHEY; CDR2 reads SMNVEV (reference sequence). This CDR3 spans 16 amino acids. The chain's CDR3 is CASSSEQVRRQETQYF. For the CDR3, the DNA is TGTGCCAGCAGTTCAGAGCAGGTTAGGCGCCAAGAGACCCAGTACTTC.

The J gene is TRBJ2-7, the V gene TRBV25-1; D ambiguous. This CDR3 has 14 amino acids. CDR1 is MGHDK, CDR2 SYGVNS, per germline. V was trimmed by 5 bases and J by 2 bases, leaving 13 bases between them. DNA for the CDR3: TGTGCCAGCAGTCCCGAACACCCCACCTACGAGCAGTACTTC. It encodes CASSPEHPTYEQYF.

This clone was counted once. The rearrangement links TRBV27 to TRBJ2-2; D gene ambiguous. Per germline, CDR1 MNHEY and CDR2 SMNVEV (reference sequence). Trimming took off 7 bases at V and 3 bases at J, with 3 bases between the two ends. The CDR3 has 11 amino acids. CDR3 coding DNA: TGTGCCAGCACCGACACCGGGGAGCTGTTTTTT. Translating gives CASTDTGELFF.

In regard to this clone: Within the sample, other DNA sequences also encode this same CDR3. The rearrangement uses TRBV19 and TRBJ2-7; possible D gene TRBD1, 5 bases. CDR1 and CDR2 (germline): LNHDA, SQIVND (reference sequence). Deletions cut 3 bases from V and 3 bases from J, with 9 bases between. This CDR3 is built from 13 residues. CDR3 nucleotides: TGTGCCAGTAGTATCGGCAGGGACTACGAGCAGTACTTC. Protein: CASSIGRDYEQYF.

The gene calls are TRBV5-4 and TRBJ1-2, with D unresolved. This CDR3 is 13 amino acids long. The germline V gene encodes CDR1 SGHNT and CDR2 YYREEE (reference sequence). The V end lost 4 bases, the J end lost 3 bases, and 10 bases lay between the germline ends. The CDR3: CASSRAQDYGYTF. In nucleotides, the CDR3 is TGTGCCAGCAGCCGCGCCCAGGACTATGGCTACACCTTC.

As concerns this clone: The junction and the germline gene differ at one end; a read error may be behind it. The rearrangement links TRBV10-3 to TRBJ2-7; TRBD1 matches 7 bases. This CDR3 spans 15 amino acids. Germline CDR1 is ENHRY and CDR2 is SYGVKD. The CDR3 spells CAIMSQQGSPYERYF. CDR3 DNA sequence: TGTGCCATCATGTCCCAACAGGGGAGTCCCTACGAGCGGTACTTC.

This rearrangement joins TRBV2 to TRBJ2-5; D gene uncertain. Gene TRBJ2-7 matches the end of the DNA better, so the J call may be wrong. The CDR3 consists of 12 residues. Germline CDR1 is SNHLY and CDR2 is FYNNEI. CDR3 in amino acids: CASSEVIYEQYF. The CDR3 DNA reads as TGTGCCAGCAGTGAAGTCATCTACGAGCAGTACTTC.

This chain uses TRBV7-6 with TRBJ2-7; TRBD1 is a possible D gene (6 bases). V shed 5 bases and J shed 5 bases, with 10 bases lying between them. CDR3 length equals 12 residues. Germline lookup yields CDR1 SGHVS and CDR2 FNYEAQ. The CDR3 coding sequence is TGTGCCAGCAGCCGCTACAGGGACGAGCAGTACTTC. Its translation: CASSRYRDEQYF.

This clone was counted a few times. The genes are TRBV6-6 and TRBJ2-1; unclear D gene. This CDR3 comprises 13 residues. Trimming removed 0 bases at V and 7 bases at J, with 7 bases between. CDR1 is MNHNY, CDR2 SVGAGI, per germline (reference sequence). The CDR3 reads CASSYSNRNEQFF. The CDR3 DNA sequence: TGTGCCAGCAGTTACTCGAACAGAAATGAGCAGTTCTTC.

The rearrangement joins TRBV5-1 to TRBJ2-2, with a tentative D call TRBD2 (5 bases). V lost 5 bases and J lost 6, with 14 bases in between. The CDR3 totals 14 residues. In germline, CDR1 is SGHRS, CDR2 YFSETQ. Written as DNA, the CDR3 is TGCGCCAGCAGTCTGGTGGGGAGATCCGGGGAGCTGTTTTTT. It is translated as CASSLVGRSGELFF.

This chain joins TRBV11-2 and TRBJ1-6, with D possibly matching TRBD1 (6 bases). The CDR3 covers 17 residues. Germline loops: CDR1 SGHAT, CDR2 FQNNGV. V was shortened by 1 base and J by 8 bases, with 18 bases between the two germline ends. CDR3 bases: TGTGCCAGCAGCTTAGCCCGACGTACAGGGAGGGATTCACCCCTCCACTTT. It specifies CASSLARRTGRDSPLHF. Combining the CDR3 with reference TRBV11-2 and TRBJ1-6 gives the whole variable domain EAGVAQSPRYKIIEKRQSVAFWCNPISGHATLYWYQQILGQGPKLLIQFQNNGVVDDSQLPKDRFSAERLKGVDSTLKIQPAKLEDSAVYLCASSLARRTGRDSPLHFGNGTRLTVT.

The gene calls are TRBV10-3 and TRBJ1-6, with a possible D match to TRBD1 (6 bases). This CDR3 comprises 15 residues. The germline V and J ends were trimmed by 5 bases and 3 bases, with 11 bases remaining between them. CDR1 and CDR2 (germline): ENHRY, SYGVKD. CDR3 DNA: TGTGCCATCAGTCCGGGGGGCGGCTATAATTCACCCCTCCACTTT. It is translated as CAISPGGGYNSPLHF.

This clone has a single count. The chain joins TRBV2 to TRBJ1-2; 7 bases match TRBD1. Trimming removed 6 bases from V and 1 base from J; junction bases left unmatched: 5. The CDR3 contains 14 residues. Germline V gene data show CDR1 as SNHLY and CDR2 as FYNNEI. CDR3 coding DNA: TGTGCCAGCAGGGAAAACAGGGGTAACTATGGCTACACCTTC. It specifies CASRENRGNYGYTF.

This sequence joins TRBV7-9 and TRBJ1-1, with D maybe TRBD1 (6 bases). V gave up 7 bases and J gave up 1 base, with 16 bases separating them. The CDR3 consists of 15 residues. Germline V gene sequence: CDR1 SEHNR, CDR2 FQNEAQ (reference sequence). The CDR3 loop is CASTFQGTTNTEAFF. In DNA form, the CDR3 reads TGTGCCAGCACCTTCCAGGGGACAACGAACACTGAAGCTTTCTTT.

V is TRBV11-2 and J is TRBJ1-1; a weak D match, TRBD1 (5 bases). The germline CDR1 and CDR2 sequences are SGHAT and FQNNGV. The CDR3 length is 15 residues. The V and J ends lost 2 bases and 4 bases respectively, with 14 bases between them. Here the CDR3 reads CASSLSDTGPTEAFF. The CDR3 region has the DNA TGTGCCAGCAGCTTATCCGATACAGGCCCCACTGAAGCTTTCTTT.

J is TRBJ2-5 and V is TRBV7-2, with TRBD2 identical over 7 bases. The DNA end is a closer match to TRBJ2-7, so the J assignment may be wrong. Germline lookup yields CDR1 SGHTA and CDR2 FQGNSA. This CDR3 spans 14 amino acids. The CDR3 bases are TGTGCCAGCAGCTTAGGACTAGCCCTCTACGAGCAGTACTTC. This gives the protein CASSLGLALYEQYF.